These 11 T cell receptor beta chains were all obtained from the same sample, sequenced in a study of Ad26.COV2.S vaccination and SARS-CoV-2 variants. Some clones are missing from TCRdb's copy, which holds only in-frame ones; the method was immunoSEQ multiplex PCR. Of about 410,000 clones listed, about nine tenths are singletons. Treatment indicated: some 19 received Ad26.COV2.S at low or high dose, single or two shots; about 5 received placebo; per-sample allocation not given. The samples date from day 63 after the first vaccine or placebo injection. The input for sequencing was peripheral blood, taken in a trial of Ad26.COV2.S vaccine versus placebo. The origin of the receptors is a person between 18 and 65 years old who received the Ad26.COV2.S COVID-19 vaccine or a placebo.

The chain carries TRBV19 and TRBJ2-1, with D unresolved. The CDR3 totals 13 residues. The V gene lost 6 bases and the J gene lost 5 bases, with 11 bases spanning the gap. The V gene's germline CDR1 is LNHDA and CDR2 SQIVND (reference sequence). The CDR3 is CASRNWAHNEQFF. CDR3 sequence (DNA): TGTGCCAGTAGGAACTGGGCTCACAATGAGCAGTTCTTC.

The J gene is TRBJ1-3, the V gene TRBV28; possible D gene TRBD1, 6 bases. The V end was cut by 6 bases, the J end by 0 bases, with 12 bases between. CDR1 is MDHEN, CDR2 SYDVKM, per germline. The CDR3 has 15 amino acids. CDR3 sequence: CASSQGQVSGNTIYF. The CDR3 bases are TGTGCCAGCAGCCAGGGGCAGGTCTCTGGAAACACCATATATTTT.

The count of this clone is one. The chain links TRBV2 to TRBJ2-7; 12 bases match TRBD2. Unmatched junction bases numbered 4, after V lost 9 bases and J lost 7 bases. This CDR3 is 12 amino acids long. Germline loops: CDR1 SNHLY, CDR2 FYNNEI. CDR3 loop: CASLLAGGEQYF. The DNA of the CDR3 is TGTGCCAGTTTACTAGCGGGAGGTGAGCAGTACTTC.

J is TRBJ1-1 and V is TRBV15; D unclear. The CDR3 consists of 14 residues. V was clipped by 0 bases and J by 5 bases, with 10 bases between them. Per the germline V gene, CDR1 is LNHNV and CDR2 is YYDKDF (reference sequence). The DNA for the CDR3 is TGTGCCACCAGCAGAGATTATTCGGGGACTGAAGCTTTCTTT. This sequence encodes CATSRDYSGTEAFF.

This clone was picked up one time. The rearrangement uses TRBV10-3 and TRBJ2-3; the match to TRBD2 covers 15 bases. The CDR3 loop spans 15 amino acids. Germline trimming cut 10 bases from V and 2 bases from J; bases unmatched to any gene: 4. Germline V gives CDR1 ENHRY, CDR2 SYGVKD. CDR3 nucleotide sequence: TGTGCCACGAGGACTAGCGGGAGGGCCACAGATACGCAGTATTTT. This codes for CATRTSGRATDTQYF.

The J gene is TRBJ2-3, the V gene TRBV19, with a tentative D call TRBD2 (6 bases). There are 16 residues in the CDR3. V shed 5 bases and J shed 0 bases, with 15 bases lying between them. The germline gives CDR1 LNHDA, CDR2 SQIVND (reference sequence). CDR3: CASSVSVAVSTDTQYF. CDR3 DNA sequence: TGTGCCAGTAGTGTCTCCGTAGCGGTAAGCACAGATACGCAGTATTTT.

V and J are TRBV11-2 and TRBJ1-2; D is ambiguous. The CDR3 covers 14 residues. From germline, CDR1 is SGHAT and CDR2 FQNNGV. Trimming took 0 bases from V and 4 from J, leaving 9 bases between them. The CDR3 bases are TGTGCCAGCAGCTTAGATCAAGGTCTCTATGGCTACACCTTC. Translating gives CASSLDQGLYGYTF. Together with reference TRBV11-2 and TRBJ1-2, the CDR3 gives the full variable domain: EAGVAQSPRYKIIEKRQSVAFWCNPISGHATLYWYQQILGQGPKLLIQFQNNGVVDDSQLPKDRFSAERLKGVDSTLKIQPAKLEDSAVYLCASSLDQGLYGYTFGSGTRLTVV.

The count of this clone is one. As DNA, the CDR3 is TGTGCCAGCAGCAGCGCCACAGATAGCGGGAGGGGGGAGACCCAGTACTTC. Protein sequence: CASSSATDSGRGETQYF. The chain uses TRBV21-1 and TRBJ2-5; the DNA was not used to check the table's D call, TRBD2. TRBV21-1 is deemed a pseudogene. The CDR3 runs to 17 residues.

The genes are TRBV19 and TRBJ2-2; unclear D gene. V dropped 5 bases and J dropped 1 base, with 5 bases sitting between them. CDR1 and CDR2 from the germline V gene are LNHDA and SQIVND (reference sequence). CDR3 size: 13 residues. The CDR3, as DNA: TGTGCCAGTAGTCGAGTGAACACCGGGGAGCTGTTTTTT. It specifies CASSRVNTGELFF.

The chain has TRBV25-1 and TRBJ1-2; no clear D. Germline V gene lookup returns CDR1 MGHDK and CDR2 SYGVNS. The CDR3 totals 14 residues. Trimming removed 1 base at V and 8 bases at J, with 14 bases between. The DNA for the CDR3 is TGTGCCAGCAGTGAATCGGTTGCGGCCCTGGGCTACACCTTC. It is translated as CASSESVAALGYTF.

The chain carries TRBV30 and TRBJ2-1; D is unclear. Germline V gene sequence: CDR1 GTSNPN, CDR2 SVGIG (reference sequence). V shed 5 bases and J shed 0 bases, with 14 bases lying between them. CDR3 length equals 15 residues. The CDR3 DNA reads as TGTGCCTGGGGGATGTACGCTGGCTCCTACAATGAGCAGTTCTTC. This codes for CAWGMYAGSYNEQFF.